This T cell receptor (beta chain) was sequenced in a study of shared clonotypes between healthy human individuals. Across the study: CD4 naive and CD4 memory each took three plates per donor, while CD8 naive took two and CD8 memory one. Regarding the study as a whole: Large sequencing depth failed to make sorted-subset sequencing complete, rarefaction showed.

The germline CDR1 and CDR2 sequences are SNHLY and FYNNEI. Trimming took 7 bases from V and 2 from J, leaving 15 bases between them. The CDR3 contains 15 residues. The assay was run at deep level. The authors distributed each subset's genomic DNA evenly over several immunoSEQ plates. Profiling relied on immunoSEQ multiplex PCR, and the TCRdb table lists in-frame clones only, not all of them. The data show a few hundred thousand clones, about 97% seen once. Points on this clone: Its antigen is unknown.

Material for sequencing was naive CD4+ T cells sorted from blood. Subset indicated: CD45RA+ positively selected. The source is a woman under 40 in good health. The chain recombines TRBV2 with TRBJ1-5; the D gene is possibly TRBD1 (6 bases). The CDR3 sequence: CASTDRDMGNQPQHF. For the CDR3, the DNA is TGTGCCAGCACAGACCGGGACATGGGCAATCAGCCCCAGCATTTT.